The 13 T cell receptor beta chains given below trace back to one sample, sequenced in a study of CD8 T cells in ankylosing spondylitis. Each CDR3 protein gets one entry after TCRdb re-called the 5' RACE reads with MiXCR. The sample carries about 420,000 distinct CDR3 sequences, approximately 20% recorded once. Their antigen targets remain unknown. Notes on the study in general: Blood from ankylosing spondylitis patients appeared to carry a characteristic eight-variant TCR beta motif.

Material: blood, either unsorted or a sorted T cell fraction (not recorded which). These receptors originate from a male donor with ankylosing spondylitis.

The chain links TRBV4-2 to TRBJ2-2, with a weak D call TRBD2 (6 bases). Trimming pared 0 bases from V and 5 bases from J, leaving 10 bases between. CDR1 is LGHNA, CDR2 YNFKEQ, per germline. The CDR3 length is 15 residues. CDR3 in DNA: TGTGCCAGCAGCCAAGAGGGAGGCCCTACCGGGGAGCTGTTTTTT. This gives the protein CASSQEGGPTGELFF.

The chain joins TRBV14 to TRBJ2-7, with 9 bases that match TRBD1. The CDR3 contains 16 residues. Germline lookup yields CDR1 SGHDN and CDR2 FVKESK. Germline trimming cut 3 bases from V and 4 bases from J; bases unmatched to any gene: 10. CDR3 nucleotides: TGTGCCAGCAGCCAGCTTTTGGGACAGGGCGCTTACGAGCAGTACTTC. This codes for CASSQLLGQGAYEQYF.

This clonotype has just a few counts. The chain is built from TRBV7-2 and TRBJ2-5; D is undetermined. CDR3 length: 11 residues. From germline, CDR1 is SGHTA and CDR2 FQGNSA. Trimming stripped 5 bases from V and 2 bases from J, with 3 bases between. The DNA of the CDR3 is TGTGCCAGCAGCAAGCAAGAGACCCAGTACTTC. Protein sequence: CASSKQETQYF.

The chain combines TRBV7-2 with TRBJ1-4, with a possible D match to TRBD1 (5 bases). V lost 5 bases and J lost 5, with 12 bases in between. CDR3 size: 14 residues. Germline values: CDR1 SGHTA, CDR2 FQGNSA. CDR3 loop: CASSISGRNEKLFF. For the CDR3, the DNA is TGTGCCAGCAGCATCTCGGGACGGAATGAAAAACTGTTTTTT.

The chain combines TRBV6-2 or TRBV6-3 with TRBJ2-5; TRBD2 might be the D (6 bases). The CDR3 runs to 13 residues. Germline V gene sequence: CDR1 MNHEY, CDR2 SVGEGT. Trimming removed 5 bases from V and 5 bases from J, with 12 bases in between. Here the CDR3 DNA reads TGTGCCAGCAGTCCGGCGGGGCCGGAGACCCAGTACTTC. Its translation: CASSPAGPETQYF.

This clonotype was observed at least ten times. The rearrangement links TRBV6-1 to TRBJ1-6; 9 bases agree with TRBD1. CDR3 length: 15 amino acids. Trimming removed 7 bases from V and 3 bases from J; junction bases left unmatched: 4. Germline V CDR1 and CDR2: MNHNS, SASEGT. CDR3 in amino acids: CASMGTGYYNSPLHF. In DNA, the CDR3 is TGTGCCAGCATGGGGACAGGGTACTATAATTCACCCCTCCACTTT.

CDR3 DNA: TGTGCCACTAGGCAGAGGACAGCCTACTCTGGGGCCAACGTCCTGACTTTC. It yields the protein CATRQRTAYSGANVLTF. This chain connects TRBV27 to TRBJ2-6; D is possibly TRBD1 (6 bases). CDR3 length: 17 residues. Trimming left V 10 bases short and J 0 bases short, with 19 bases between. Germline-derived CDR1 and CDR2 are MNHEY and SMNVEV (reference sequence).

The table lists this clonotype with many counts. This rearrangement joins TRBV29-1 to TRBJ2-7; D call uncertain. V was cut by 4 bases and J by 4 bases, with 11 bases left in between. The germline CDR1 and CDR2 sequences are SQVTM and ANQGSEA. The length of the CDR3 is 12 residues. The CDR3 loop is CSVGGDPYEQYF. CDR3 nucleotides: TGCAGCGTTGGTGGAGATCCGTACGAGCAGTACTTC.

V and J are TRBV7-2 and TRBJ2-7; D possibly corresponds to TRBD1 (6 bases). Germline V CDR1 and CDR2: SGHTA, FQGNSA. This CDR3 is built from 15 residues. The ends were cut back, 3 bases at V and 2 bases at J, with 14 bases in the middle. CDR3 sequence reads: CASSFRGRGTYEQYF. DNA for the CDR3: TGTGCCAGCAGCTTCAGGGGTAGAGGGACCTACGAGCAGTACTTC.

The chain joins TRBV18 to TRBJ1-3; D is uncertain. Germline V CDR1 and CDR2: KGHSH, LQKENI. Trimming took 2 bases from V and 0 from J, leaving 8 bases between them. This CDR3 has 15 residues. Here the CDR3 reads CASSPNRGSGNTIYF. CDR3 nucleotide sequence: TGTGCCAGCTCACCAAACCGTGGCTCTGGAAACACCATATATTTT. The whole variable domain, remainder taken from reference TRBV18 and TRBJ1-3, is NAGVMQNPRHLVRRRGQEARLRCSPMKGHSHVYWYRQLPEEGLKFMVYLQKENIIDESGMPKERFSAEFPKEGPSILRIQQVVRGDSAAYFCASSPNRGSGNTIYFGEGSWLTVV.

The chain combines TRBV5-5 with TRBJ2-1; 8 nucleotides line up with TRBD2. The CDR3 has 14 amino acids. Trimming removed 3 bases from V and 8 bases from J; junction bases left unmatched: 7. Germline V gives CDR1 SGHKS, CDR2 YYEKEE (reference sequence). CDR3 loop: CASSSTAGVDEQFF. The CDR3 DNA sequence: TGTGCCAGCAGCTCCACAGCGGGAGTAGATGAGCAGTTCTTC.

This clonotype was seen a few times. The chain recombines TRBV18 with TRBJ2-7, with D possibly TRBD1 on 6 matching bases. This CDR3 comprises 16 residues. Trimming cost V 6 bases and J 5 bases, with 23 bases left between them. Germline V lookup: CDR1 KGHSH, CDR2 LQKENI. Here the CDR3 reads CASSPLFQGRLNEQYF. The CDR3 DNA reads TGTGCCAGCTCCCCGCTTTTTCAGGGGCGATTGAACGAGCAGTACTTC.

The table lists this clonotype with a few counts. This chain connects TRBV5-1 to TRBJ2-3; no firm D call. The V and J ends lost 5 bases and 2 bases respectively, with 9 bases between them. This CDR3 is 13 amino acids long. From germline, CDR1 is SGHRS and CDR2 YFSETQ. CDR3 nucleotides: TGCGCCAGCAGTGTTATAGTCACAGATACGCAGTATTTT. Amino acids: CASSVIVTDTQYF.